This TCR beta chain appears in the sequencing data of a study of shared clonotypes between healthy human individuals. Study outcomes and limitations: The study generally estimated greater richness for naive than memory subsets.

Worth noting for this clone: Its antigen is not known.

The assay was immunoSEQ multiplex PCR, and TCRdb's table has in-frame clones only and misses some. The table has 1.5 million to 2.5 million clones, about 95% seen once. With 5 bases removed from V and 5 bases from J, the gap between germline ends came to 18 bases. CDR3 length: 15 amino acids. Per the germline V gene, CDR1 is MNHEY and CDR2 is SVGAGI. The naive CD8 fraction comprised CD45RO-negative cells positively selected for CCR7 and excluded terminally differentiated effector memory CD45RA+ cells. The sample was naive CD8+ T cells sorted from blood. The receptor's source is a man younger than 30 in good health. The V and J genes are TRBV6-5 and TRBJ1-1, with a tentative D call TRBD1 (5 bases). CDR3 region: CASSRSRGGRTEAFF. CDR3 nucleotides: TGTGCCAGCAGTCGATCGCGGGGCGGGCGGACTGAAGCTTTCTTT.